The rows below give T cell receptor beta chains drawn from one sample of a study of cytomegalovirus exposure and HLA in healthy donors. Data came from immunoSEQ multiplex PCR; TCRdb stores just in-frame clones and leaves some out. Of around 150,000 clones listed, 80% to 90% are singletons. Material for sequencing was PBMCs. The origin of the receptors is a woman in her 30s in good health and CMV-seronegative. Both conserved end residues are part of each CDR3. D genes are given only for firm matches. Clone size appears in some rows only: once, few, many, or a class for an expanded clone.

j_call v_call clone_size d_call cdr3_length cdr3_nt cdr3_aa
TRBJ2-3 TRBV28 - TRBD2 16 TGTGCCAGCAGCAAAACTAGCGGGAGAATGTTGGATACGCAGTATTTT CASSKTSGRMLDTQYF
TRBJ1-3 TRBV18 few - 15 TGTGCCAGCTCGCCGGGGAGCATTACTGGAAACACCATATATTTT CASSPGSITGNTIYF
TRBJ1-2 TRBV28 - - 14 TGTGCCAGCAGTTCCACCGGTACTAACTATGGCTACACCTTC CASSSTGTNYGYTF
TRBJ1-6 TRBV10-3 - - 14 TGTGCCATCGCTCGGGACAAGAATGGATCACCCCTCCACTTT CAIARDKNGSPLHF
TRBJ2-5 TRBV5-1 - - 13 TGCGCCAGCGGCAGGGGAGTTCAAGAGACCCAGTACTTC CASGRGVQETQYF
TRBJ2-7 TRBV28 - TRBD1 15 TGTGCCAGCAGTACCGCCGGGACAGAAGGATACGAGCAGTACTTC CASSTAGTEGYEQYF
TRBJ2-5 TRBV7-2 - - 12 TGTGCCAGCAGCTTCCTCCGTGAGACCCAGTACTTC CASSFLRETQYF
TRBJ2-7 TRBV10-1 - - 12 TGCGCCAGCAGGCCGAAAAGGGGCGAGCAGTACTTC CASRPKRGEQYF
TRBJ2-5 TRBV28 - TRBD1 16 TGTGCCAGCAGTTTACCCCCCTCGACAGGGAAGGAGACCCAGTACTTC CASSLPPSTGKETQYF
TRBJ2-7 TRBV5-1 once TRBD1 15 TGCGCCAGCAGCTTGGGCCCGGGACAGGGGGCCGCGCAGTACTTC CASSLGPGQGAAQYF
TRBJ2-4 TRBV28 - - 18 TGTGCCAGCAGTTCCCGGAATTTCGGGTTCTCCCGGAAAAACATTCAGTACTTC CASSSRNFGFSRKNIQYF
TRBJ2-1 TRBV4-3 - - 13 TGCGCCAGCAGCCAAGCGGGCTACAATGAGCAGTTCTTC CASSQAGYNEQFF
TRBJ2-1 TRBV5-1 few - 15 TGCGCCAGCAGCTTGTCCAGGTACGGTCTAAATGAGCAGTTCTTC CASSLSRYGLNEQFF
TRBJ1-1 TRBV18 - TRBD1 16 TGTGCCAGCTCCCGCATGACAGGGACAACCAACACTGAAGCTTTCTTT CASSRMTGTTNTEAFF
TRBJ2-1 TRBV4-1 - TRBD2 16 TGCGCCAGCAGGCTCGAGGTAGCGGGGGGGTTGGATGAGCAGTTCTTC CASRLEVAGGLDEQFF
TRBJ1-6 TRBV9 - - 16 TGTGCCAGCAGCGGCGATCAAAGCTCCTATAATTCACCCCTCCACTTT CASSGDQSSYNSPLHF
TRBJ2-1 TRBV7-2 - - 12 TGTGCCAGCAGCTTAAGGGGGTGGGAGCAGTTCTTC CASSLRGWEQFF